Listed here are 12 T cell receptor beta chains from one sample, sequenced in a study of T cells in Graves' hyperthyroidism and ophthalmopathy. TCR beta CDR3 regions were amplified from RNA transcripts. Primed by the HTBI set, a first-round RT-PCR was run on the TCR CDR3. TCRdb reprocessed the multiplex PCR reads via MiXCR and lists one record per CDR3 protein. The data hold under 350,000 distinct CDR3 sequences, with around a sixth observed a single time. Source material: blood. These receptors all come from a woman aged 45-59 years with Graves' hyperthyroidism.

This clonotype has only a few counts. V usage is TRBV5-1 and J usage is TRBJ1-2; D possibly corresponds to TRBD1 (5 bases). With 4 bases removed from V and 8 bases from J, the gap between germline ends came to 18 bases. The CDR3 runs to 14 residues. Germline assignment: CDR1 SGHRS and CDR2 YFSETQ. The CDR3: CASSTLQGGDGYTF. CDR3 bases: TGCGCCAGCAGCACACTCCAGGGTGGGGACGGCTACACCTTC.

The table lists this clonotype with a few counts. The V and J genes are TRBV27 and TRBJ2-7; 10 positions match TRBD2. Germline lookup yields CDR1 MNHEY and CDR2 SMNVEV (reference sequence). The CDR3 runs 14 residues. The V gene end was trimmed by 4 bases and the J gene end by 7 bases; junction bases not matched to a gene: 7. The CDR3 sequence is CASSSTSGTREQYF. As DNA, the CDR3 is TGTGCCAGCAGTTCCACTAGCGGGACCCGGGAGCAGTACTTC.

At least ten counts were recorded for this clonotype. The rearrangement joins TRBV12-3 or TRBV12-4 to TRBJ2-5, with D possibly called TRBD1 or TRBD2 (5 bases each). Trimming took off 6 bases at V and 2 bases at J, with 16 bases between the two ends. This CDR3 has 15 residues. The DNA of the CDR3 is TGTGCCAGCAGCCGTGCCGGGACGGCTCAAGAGACCCAGTACTTC. Translation: CASSRAGTAQETQYF.

This clonotype was seen a few times. The chain joins TRBV7-2 to TRBJ2-3, with unresolved D. From germline, CDR1 is SGHTA and CDR2 FQGNSA. V lost 1 base and J lost 2, with 7 bases in between. CDR3 size: 14 residues. DNA for the CDR3: TGTGCCAGCAGCTTAGACGGAAACACAGATACGCAGTATTTT. Amino acid sequence: CASSLDGNTDTQYF.

This clonotype was seen many times. The V gene is TRBV2, the J gene TRBJ1-2; TRBD1 agrees at 7 bases. Germline V gives CDR1 SNHLY, CDR2 FYNNEI. Trimming took 3 bases from V and 6 from J; bases not matched to a gene: 4. The length of the CDR3 is 13 residues. In DNA, the CDR3 is TGTGCCAGCAGTGAGCCAGGGGGGAATGGCTACACCTTC. Translated, it gives CASSEPGGNGYTF. The whole variable domain, remainder taken from reference TRBV2 and TRBJ1-2, is EPEVTQTPSHQVTQMGQEVILRCVPISNHLYFYWYRQILGQKVEFLVSFYNNEISEKSEIFDDQFSVERPDGSNFTLKIRSTKLEDSAMYFCASSEPGGNGYTFGSGTRLTVV.

This chain connects TRBV12-3 or TRBV12-4 to TRBJ1-2; 7 positions agree with TRBD1. The CDR3 is 13 amino acids. V lost 6 bases, J lost 7 bases, and 8 bases stayed unmatched. Here the CDR3 DNA reads TGTGCCAGCAGCTGGTTACAGGGGCTTGGCTACACCTTC. Its translation: CASSWLQGLGYTF.

This clonotype was counted ten times or more. The V gene is TRBV20-1, the J gene TRBJ1-4, with TRBD1 as a possible D gene (5 bases). Trimming left V 6 bases short and J 7 bases short, with 12 bases between. CDR3 length equals 12 residues. Germline V lookup: CDR1 DFQATT, CDR2 SNEGSKA (reference sequence). The CDR3 sequence is CSAKDGGEKLFF. CDR3 in DNA: TGCAGTGCCAAGGACGGGGGTGAAAAACTGTTTTTT.

The chain joins TRBV6-1 to TRBJ2-3, with TRBD2 as a possible D gene (6 bases). The CDR3 length is 15 residues. CDR1 is MNHNS, CDR2 SASEGT, per germline. The germline V and J ends were trimmed by 7 bases and 2 bases, with 16 bases remaining between them. The CDR3: CASKVGGEYTDTQYF. CDR3 DNA sequence: TGTGCCAGCAAGGTAGGAGGGGAGTACACAGATACGCAGTATTTT.

This clonotype occurred a few times. V and J are TRBV5-1 and TRBJ2-4; D is unclear. V lost 2 bases, J lost 0 bases, and 21 bases lay in between. The CDR3 is 19 residues long. In germline, CDR1 is SGHRS, CDR2 YFSETQ. CDR3 protein: CASSFGLAPPDLAKNIQYF. CDR3 nucleotides: TGCGCCAGCAGCTTTGGGTTGGCGCCCCCAGACCTAGCCAAAAACATTCAGTACTTC.

The sample holds many counts of this clonotype. The chain links TRBV3-1 to TRBJ2-7, with 9 bases identical to TRBD1. CDR3 size: 16 residues. With 0 bases clipped from V and 1 base from J, the junction kept 4 bases outside the gene matches. Germline CDR1 is LGHDT and CDR2 is YNNKEL (reference sequence). The CDR3 reads CASSQDLGTGSYEQYF. CDR3 DNA sequence: TGTGCCAGCAGCCAAGATCTCGGGACAGGGTCCTACGAGCAGTACTTC.

This clonotype has at least ten counts. The chain uses TRBV28 and TRBJ2-5; a possible D gene is TRBD2 (5 bases). The V end was cut by 2 bases, the J end by 2 bases, with 12 bases between. The germline V gene encodes CDR1 MDHEN and CDR2 SYDVKM. The CDR3 has 15 amino acids. CDR3 sequence: CASSLNSRGQETQYF. In DNA, the CDR3 is TGTGCCAGCAGTTTAAATAGCAGAGGGCAAGAGACCCAGTACTTC.

This clonotype appeared a single time. The CDR3 here is CASSTQPSGGAGEQFF. CDR3 DNA: TGTGCCAGCAGTACCCAACCCAGCGGGGGGGCCGGTGAGCAGTTCTTC. The chain uses TRBV6-2 or TRBV6-3 and TRBJ2-1; 10 bases align to TRBD2. V gave up 5 bases and J gave up 9 bases; unmatched junction bases: 13. The CDR3 runs 16 residues. The germline CDR1 and CDR2 sequences are MNHEY and SVGEGT.